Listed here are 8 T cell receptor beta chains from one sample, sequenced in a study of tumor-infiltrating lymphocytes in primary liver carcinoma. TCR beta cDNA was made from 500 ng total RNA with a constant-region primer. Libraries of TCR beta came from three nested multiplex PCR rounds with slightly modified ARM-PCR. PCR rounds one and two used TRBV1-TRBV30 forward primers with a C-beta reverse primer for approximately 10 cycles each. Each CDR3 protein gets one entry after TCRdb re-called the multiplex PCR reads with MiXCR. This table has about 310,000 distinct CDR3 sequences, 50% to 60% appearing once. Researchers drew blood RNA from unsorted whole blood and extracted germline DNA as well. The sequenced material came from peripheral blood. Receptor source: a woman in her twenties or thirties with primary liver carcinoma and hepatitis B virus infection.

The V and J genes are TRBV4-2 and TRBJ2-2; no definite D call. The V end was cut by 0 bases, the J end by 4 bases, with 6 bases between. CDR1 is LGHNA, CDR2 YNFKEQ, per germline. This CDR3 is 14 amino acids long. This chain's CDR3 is CASSQDLFTGELFF. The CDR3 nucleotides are TGTGCCAGCAGCCAAGACCTATTCACCGGGGAGCTGTTTTTT.

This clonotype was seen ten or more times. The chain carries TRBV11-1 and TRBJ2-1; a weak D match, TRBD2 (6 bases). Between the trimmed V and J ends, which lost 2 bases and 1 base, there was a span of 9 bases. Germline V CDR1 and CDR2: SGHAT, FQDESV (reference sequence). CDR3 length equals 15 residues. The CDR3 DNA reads TGTGCCAGCAGCTTATTCCGGGGGTCCTACAATGAGCAGTTCTTC. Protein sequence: CASSLFRGSYNEQFF.

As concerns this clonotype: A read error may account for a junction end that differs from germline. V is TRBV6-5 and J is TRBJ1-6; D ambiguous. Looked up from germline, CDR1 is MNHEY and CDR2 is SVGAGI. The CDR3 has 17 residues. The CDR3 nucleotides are TGTGCCAGCAGTTACTTGGGTCCGAGCTCCTATAATTCACCCTTCCACTTT. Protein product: CASSYLGPSSYNSPFHF.

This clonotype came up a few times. Written as DNA, the CDR3 is TGTGCCAGCTCCGCTAGCGGGAGAAGGAGCTCCTACAATGAGCAGTTCTTC. Translating gives CASSASGRRSSYNEQFF. The rearrangement links TRBV2 to TRBJ2-1, with 10 bases matching TRBD2. Per the germline V gene, CDR1 is SNHLY and CDR2 is FYNNEI. This CDR3 region has 17 residues. V dropped 8 bases and J dropped 0; count of bases not matched to a gene: 10.

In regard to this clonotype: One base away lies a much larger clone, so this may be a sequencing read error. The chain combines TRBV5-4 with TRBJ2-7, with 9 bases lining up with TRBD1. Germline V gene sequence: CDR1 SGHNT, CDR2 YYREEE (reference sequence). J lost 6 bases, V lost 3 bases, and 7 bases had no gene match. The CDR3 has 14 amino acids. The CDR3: CASSCDRGGREQYF. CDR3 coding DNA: TGTGCCAGCAGCTGTGACAGGGGGGGTCGCGAGCAGTACTTC.

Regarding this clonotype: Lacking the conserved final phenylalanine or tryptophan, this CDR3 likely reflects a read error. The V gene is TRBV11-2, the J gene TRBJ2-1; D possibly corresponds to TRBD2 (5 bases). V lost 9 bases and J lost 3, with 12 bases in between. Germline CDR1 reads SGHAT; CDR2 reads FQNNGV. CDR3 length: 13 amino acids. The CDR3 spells CASSHRDYNEQFL. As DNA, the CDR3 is TGTGCCAGTTCTCACCGGGACTACAATGAGCAGTTCTTA.

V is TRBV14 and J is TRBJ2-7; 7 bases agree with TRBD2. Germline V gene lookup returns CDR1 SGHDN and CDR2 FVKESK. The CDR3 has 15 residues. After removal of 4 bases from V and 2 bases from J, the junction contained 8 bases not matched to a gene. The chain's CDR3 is CASSRPGLPTYEQYF. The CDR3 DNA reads TGTGCCAGCAGCCGACCGGGACTACCGACCTACGAGCAGTACTTC.

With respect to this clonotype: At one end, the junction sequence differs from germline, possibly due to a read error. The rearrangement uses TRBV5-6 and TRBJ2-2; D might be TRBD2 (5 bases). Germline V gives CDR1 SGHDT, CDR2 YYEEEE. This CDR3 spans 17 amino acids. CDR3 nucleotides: TGTGCCAACAGCTTGAATTGGGGAGAGATTCGGACCGGGGAGCTGTTTTTT. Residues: CANSLNWGEIRTGELFF.